This entry lists 27 T cell receptor beta chains sequenced from one sample in a study of OX40 agonist ivuxolimab in advanced cancers. Profiling relied on immunoSEQ multiplex PCR, and the TCRdb table lists in-frame clones only, not all of them. The sample has approximately 82,000 clones, about 88% seen once. The sample consisted of CD4+ or CD8+ T cells sorted from blood, taken in a trial of the OX40 agonist ivuxolimab. Receptors originate from an adult with an advanced solid tumor such as melanoma, head and neck, liver or kidney cancer.

This clone was counted only a few times. The gene calls are TRBV27 and TRBJ1-1; a possible D gene is TRBD1 (5 bases). Germline V gives CDR1 MNHEY, CDR2 SMNVEV (reference sequence). The CDR3 loop spans 13 amino acids. Trimming pared 3 bases from V and 4 bases from J, leaving 9 bases between. CDR3 residues: CASSLVTATEAFF. CDR3 nucleotides: TGTGCCAGCAGTTTGGTGACAGCCACTGAAGCTTTCTTT.

This chain uses TRBV5-1 with TRBJ2-5; TRBD2 might be the D (6 bases). The germline V and J ends were trimmed by 4 bases and 2 bases, with 12 bases remaining between them. Germline CDR1 and CDR2: SGHRS and YFSETQ. The CDR3 totals 14 residues. The CDR3 sequence: CASSRASAQETQYF. The CDR3 DNA follows: TGCGCCAGCAGCCGGGCTAGCGCACAAGAGACCCAGTACTTC.

The chain employs TRBV19 and TRBJ2-3; D unresolved. V was trimmed by 3 bases and J by 0 bases, leaving 7 bases between them. CDR1 is LNHDA and CDR2 is SQIVND in the germline V gene (reference sequence). The CDR3 is 14 amino acids. CDR3 residues: CASSMERSTDTQYF. CDR3 coding DNA: TGTGCCAGTAGTATGGAGCGAAGCACAGATACGCAGTATTTT.

The CDR3 DNA reads as TGTGCTAGTGGTCCCCCCACTAGCGGGAGTATGAATGAGCAGTTCTTC. Translated: CASGPPTSGSMNEQFF. J is TRBJ2-1 and V is TRBV12-5; the match to TRBD2 covers 11 bases. Germline trimming cut 5 bases from V and 7 bases from J; bases unmatched to any gene: 10. Germline V CDR1 and CDR2: LGHNT, FRNRAP. The CDR3 runs 16 residues.

In its sample, this clone was seen a few times. The chain has TRBV7-9 and TRBJ2-1, with D possibly matching TRBD2 (6 bases). The V and J ends lost 5 bases and 2 bases respectively, with 16 bases between them. Germline loops: CDR1 SEHNR, CDR2 FQNEAQ (reference sequence). This CDR3 contains 16 residues. This CDR3 reads CASSPLGGRTYNEQFF. The CDR3 nucleotides read TGTGCCAGCAGCCCCCTAGGTGGGAGGACCTACAATGAGCAGTTCTTC.

The V call is TRBV2, the J call TRBJ2-5, with D unclear. The CDR3 length is 11 residues. V lost 1 base and J lost 13, with 10 bases in between. Germline CDR1 is SNHLY and CDR2 is FYNNEI. Written as DNA, the CDR3 is TGTGCCAGCAGTGAAGGTGCAGCCTTGTACTTC. Protein sequence: CASSEGAALYF.

The chain employs TRBV4-2 and TRBJ1-2, with a tentative D call TRBD1 (6 bases). Germline V gene lookup returns CDR1 LGHNA and CDR2 YNFKEQ. The CDR3 loop spans 18 amino acids. Trimming cost V 4 bases and J 0 bases, with 21 bases left between them. The CDR3 protein is CASSPRLMATGSNYGYTF. CDR3 coding DNA: TGTGCCAGCAGCCCGAGATTAATGGCGACAGGCTCTAACTATGGCTACACCTTC.

J is TRBJ2-7 and V is TRBV19, with 9 positions matching TRBD2. Trimming at V came to 3 bases and at J to 3 bases, leaving 6 bases not matched to a gene. This CDR3 contains 15 residues. Germline V CDR1 and CDR2: LNHDA, SQIVND (reference sequence). The CDR3 reads CASSMLAGVSYEQYF. CDR3 nucleotide sequence: TGTGCCAGTAGTATGTTAGCGGGAGTTAGCTACGAGCAGTACTTC.

The V and J genes are TRBV7-8 and TRBJ1-4; D is possibly TRBD1 (5 bases). In germline, CDR1 is SGHVS, CDR2 FQNEAQ. The germline V and J ends were trimmed by 0 bases and 8 bases, with 13 bases remaining between them. The CDR3 has 15 residues. CDR3: CASSLAWGLGEKLFF. The CDR3, as DNA: TGTGCCAGCAGCTTAGCGTGGGGGTTGGGGGAAAAACTGTTTTTT.

V is TRBV27 and J is TRBJ1-4; D call uncertain. The CDR3 sequence is 15 residues long. V lost 5 bases, J lost 0 bases, and 10 bases lay in between. Germline CDR1 and CDR2: MNHEY and SMNVEV (reference sequence). The CDR3 is CASSNGRTTNEKLFF. The CDR3 bases are TGTGCCAGCAGTAACGGACGGACAACTAATGAAAAACTGTTTTTT.

The chain recombines TRBV5-1 with TRBJ1-2, with 7 bases fitting TRBD1. CDR1 SGHRS and CDR2 YFSETQ come from the germline V gene. The CDR3 extends over 14 amino acids. The V gene end was trimmed by 4 bases and the J gene end by 2 bases; junction bases not matched to a gene: 5. The CDR3 nucleotides read TGCGCCAGCAGCAATATGGGACAGAACTATGGCTACACCTTC. Translation: CASSNMGQNYGYTF.

The gene calls are TRBV12-5 and TRBJ2-7; D is undetermined. Germline CDR1 and CDR2: LGHNT and FRNRAP. The CDR3 loop spans 18 amino acids. Trimming pared 0 bases from V and 0 bases from J, leaving 18 bases between. The CDR3 sequence is CASGLVRFQVLSSYEQYF. In nucleotides, the CDR3 is TGTGCTAGTGGTTTGGTTCGATTCCAGGTCCTGAGCTCCTACGAGCAGTACTTC. Full variable domain (remainder filled in from reference TRBV12-5 and TRBJ2-7): DARVTQTPRHKVTEMGQEVTMRCQPILGHNTVFWYRQTMMQGLELLAYFRNRAPLDDSGMPKDRFSAEMPDATLATLKIQPSEPRDSAVYFCASGLVRFQVLSSYEQYFGPGTRLTVT.

The chain has TRBV28 and TRBJ1-4; D unresolved. CDR3 length: 15 amino acids. Per germline, CDR1 MDHEN and CDR2 SYDVKM. V dropped 8 bases and J dropped 5 bases, with 18 bases sitting between them. CDR3 loop: CASGVGSHMNEKLFF. The CDR3 coding sequence is TGTGCCAGCGGGGTGGGTAGTCATATGAATGAAAAACTGTTTTTT.

The chain has TRBV5-1 and TRBJ1-4, with D possibly being TRBD1 (6 bases). Germline lookup yields CDR1 SGHRS and CDR2 YFSETQ. The ends were cut back, 5 bases at V and 6 bases at J, with 17 bases in the middle. The CDR3 consists of 15 residues. CDR3 residues: CASSFSGTNYEKLFF. CDR3 sequence (DNA): TGCGCCAGCAGTTTTTCCGGGACAAACTATGAAAAACTGTTTTTT.

The rearrangement links TRBV7-2 to TRBJ1-2; D is undetermined. The V and J ends lost 4 bases and 6 bases respectively, with 15 bases between them. The germline CDR1 and CDR2 sequences are SGHTA and FQGNSA. The CDR3 contains 14 residues. As DNA, the CDR3 is TGTGCCAGCAGCTCCCGGACGCAGCCGGATGGCTACACCTTC. This gives the protein CASSSRTQPDGYTF.

The chain has TRBV7-9 and TRBJ1-5, with no clear D. Deletions cut 3 bases from V and 3 bases from J, with 12 bases between. Germline assignment: CDR1 SEHNR and CDR2 FQNEAQ (reference sequence). The CDR3 covers 15 residues. CDR3 sequence: CASSLGPGFNQPQHF. CDR3 sequence (DNA): TGTGCCAGCAGCTTGGGCCCCGGGTTCAATCAGCCCCAGCATTTT. Complete variable domain (other parts from reference TRBV7-9 and TRBJ1-5): DTGVSQNPRHKITKRGQNVTFRCDPISEHNRLYWYRQTLGQGPEFLTYFQNEAQLEKSRLLSDRFSAERPKGSFSTLEIQRTEQGDSAMYLCASSLGPGFNQPQHFGDGTRLSIL.

The V gene is TRBV6-5, the J gene TRBJ2-7; a weak D match, TRBD1 (5 bases). Trimming left V 6 bases short and J 6 bases short, with 9 bases between. Germline V lookup: CDR1 MNHEY, CDR2 SVGAGI. The CDR3 consists of 11 residues. The CDR3 sequence: CASSTGFEQYF. For the CDR3, the DNA is TGTGCCAGCAGCACAGGATTCGAGCAGTACTTC.

This clone was seen just once. This chain joins TRBV5-1 and TRBJ1-2; D possibly corresponds to TRBD1 (6 bases). Germline CDR1 and CDR2: SGHRS and YFSETQ. The CDR3 runs to 14 residues. V gave up 4 bases and J gave up 3 bases, with 13 bases separating them. CDR3 residues: CASSGDTAYYGYTF. The CDR3 DNA reads as TGCGCCAGCAGCGGGGACACGGCCTACTATGGCTACACCTTC.

This clone was seen just once. The chain carries TRBV7-9 and TRBJ1-4; D is uncertain. V was cut by 3 bases and J by 6 bases, with 11 bases left in between. The CDR3 is 14 residues long. The germline gives CDR1 SEHNR, CDR2 FQNEAQ (reference sequence). The CDR3 sequence is CASSFRAGDEKLFF. The CDR3 coding sequence is TGTGCCAGCAGCTTCCGGGCTGGTGATGAAAAACTGTTTTTT.

V gene TRBV7-3 combines with J gene TRBJ2-1; D is perhaps TRBD1 or TRBD2 (5 bases each). This CDR3 comprises 15 residues. The germline V gene has CDR1 SGHTA and CDR2 FQGTGA. Trimming pared 6 bases from V and 2 bases from J, leaving 14 bases between. CDR3 region: CASRVRADTYNEQFF. In nucleotides, the CDR3 is TGTGCCAGCAGGGTTCGAGCGGACACCTACAATGAGCAGTTCTTC.

The genes are TRBV4-2 and TRBJ2-5; possibly TRBD2 for D (6 bases). V was clipped by 4 bases and J by 2 bases, with 8 bases between them. The CDR3 covers 13 residues. CDR1 and CDR2 from the germline V gene are LGHNA and YNFKEQ. The CDR3 nucleotides are TGTGCCAGCAGCCCCGGGACTCAAGAGACCCAGTACTTC. Its translation: CASSPGTQETQYF.

The chain joins TRBV5-6 to TRBJ1-1, with 7 bases identical to TRBD1. The germline V gene encodes CDR1 SGHDT and CDR2 YYEEEE. The CDR3 has 15 residues. V was pared by 3 bases and J by 3 bases, with 8 bases of the junction left unmatched. The CDR3 region is CASSSETGPDTEAFF. CDR3 DNA sequence: TGTGCCAGCAGCTCGGAGACAGGGCCGGACACTGAAGCTTTCTTT. Using reference TRBV5-6 and TRBJ1-1 for the parts outside the CDR3, the full variable domain is DAGVTQSPTHLIKTRGQQVTLRCSPKSGHDTVSWYQQALGQGPQFIFQYYEEEERQRGNFPDRFSGHQFPNYSSELNVNALLLGDSALYLCASSSETGPDTEAFFGQGTRLTVV.

This CDR3 reads CASRAAGTHYGYTF. The CDR3 DNA sequence: TGTGCCAGCAGGGCAGCCGGGACACACTATGGCTACACCTTC. V is TRBV6-5 and J is TRBJ1-2; tentatively, D is TRBD1 (6 bases). The CDR3 is 14 amino acids. V was pared by 6 bases and J by 3 bases, with 14 bases between. The germline gives CDR1 MNHEY, CDR2 SVGAGI.

V usage is TRBV11-3 and J usage is TRBJ2-1; the match to TRBD1 covers 7 bases. CDR1 and CDR2 from the germline V gene are SGHNT and YENEEA. The CDR3 runs to 16 residues. The V and J ends lost 5 bases and 1 base, in that order; junction bases with no gene match: 8. CDR3 sequence reads: CASSPADRPSYNEQFF. CDR3 coding DNA: TGTGCCAGCAGCCCGGCGGACAGGCCTTCCTACAATGAGCAGTTCTTC.

This clone was observed a few times. V usage is TRBV5-8 and J usage is TRBJ2-5, with TRBD2 identical over 12 bases. V gave up 4 bases and J gave up 4 bases; unmatched junction bases: 5. Germline CDR1 reads SGHTS; CDR2 reads YDEGEE. The CDR3 consists of 15 residues. CDR3 bases: TGTGCCAGCAGCCGCAAGGGACTAGCGGGAGAGACCCAGTACTTC. Protein sequence: CASSRKGLAGETQYF.

This chain joins TRBV28 and TRBJ2-2; D unclear. V was shortened by 5 bases and J by 1 base, with 5 bases between the two germline ends. The germline gives CDR1 MDHEN, CDR2 SYDVKM. The CDR3 totals 13 residues. This CDR3 reads CASSKWNTGELFF. The CDR3, as DNA: TGTGCCAGCAGTAAGTGGAACACCGGGGAGCTGTTTTTT.

This sequence joins TRBV5-1 and TRBJ2-5, with 10 bases that match TRBD2. The CDR3 is 15 amino acids. V lost 3 bases and J lost 2; bases outside the gene matches: 4. The V gene's germline CDR1 is SGHRS and CDR2 YFSETQ. CDR3 sequence reads: CASSWGTSAQETQYF. The CDR3 nucleotides are TGCGCCAGCAGCTGGGGGACTAGCGCGCAAGAGACCCAGTACTTC.